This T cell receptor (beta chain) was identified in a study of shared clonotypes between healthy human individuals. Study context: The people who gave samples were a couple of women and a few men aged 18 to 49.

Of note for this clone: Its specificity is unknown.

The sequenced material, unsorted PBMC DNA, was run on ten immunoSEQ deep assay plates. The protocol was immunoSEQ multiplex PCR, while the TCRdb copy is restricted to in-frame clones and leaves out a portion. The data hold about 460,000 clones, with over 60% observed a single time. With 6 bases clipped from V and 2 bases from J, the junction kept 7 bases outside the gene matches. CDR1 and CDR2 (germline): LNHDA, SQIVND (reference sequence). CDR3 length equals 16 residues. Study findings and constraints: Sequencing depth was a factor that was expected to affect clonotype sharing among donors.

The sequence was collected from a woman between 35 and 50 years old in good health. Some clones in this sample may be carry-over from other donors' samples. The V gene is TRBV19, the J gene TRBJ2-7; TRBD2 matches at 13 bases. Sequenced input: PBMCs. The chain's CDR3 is CASSLPGTSGTYEQYF. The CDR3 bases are TGTGCCAGTAGCCTACCCGGGACTAGCGGGACCTACGAGCAGTACTTC. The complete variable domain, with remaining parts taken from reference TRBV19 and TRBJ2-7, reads DGGITQSPKYLFRKEGQNVTLSCEQNLNHDAMYWYRQDPGQGLRLIYYSQIVNDFQKGDIAEGYSVSREKKESFPLTVTSAQKNPTAFYLCASSLPGTSGTYEQYFGPGTRLTVT.